Only a few counts were recorded for the clone carrying this T cell receptor beta chain. The antigen remains undetermined. This entry is derived from a study of T-cell reconstitution after alpha-beta-depleted transplantation in children. Findings of the study overall: A year post-transplant, T-cell counts and diversity derived mostly from newly produced T cells. High day-60 TCRbeta diversity in some patients came from surviving recipient T cells and thymic progenitors. By about two months after transplant, alpha-beta T cells reportedly arose from several hundred graft clones that had expanded.

Unique molecular identifiers were incorporated when the TCRbeta library was constructed. TCRdb used MiXCR to reprocess the PCR reads, holding one entry per CDR3 protein. The data show a few hundred thousand distinct CDR3 sequences, about a quarter seen once. The clonotype comes from a girl aged 2 to 9 with Fanconi anemia, due to receive a stem cell transplant. The sequenced sample was PBMCs, obtained before TCRalphabeta/CD19-depleted stem cell transplant.

This CDR3 is CASSLVGTGRETQYF. CDR3 nucleotides: TGTGCCAGCAGCTTAGTTGGGACAGGGAGAGAGACCCAGTACTTC. The rearrangement uses TRBV7-2 and TRBJ2-5, with TRBD1 matching over 9 bases. Germline CDR1 SGHTA, CDR2 FQGNSA. The CDR3 runs 15 residues. Losses at the gene ends were 1 base for V and 4 bases for J; bases not matched to a gene: 4.